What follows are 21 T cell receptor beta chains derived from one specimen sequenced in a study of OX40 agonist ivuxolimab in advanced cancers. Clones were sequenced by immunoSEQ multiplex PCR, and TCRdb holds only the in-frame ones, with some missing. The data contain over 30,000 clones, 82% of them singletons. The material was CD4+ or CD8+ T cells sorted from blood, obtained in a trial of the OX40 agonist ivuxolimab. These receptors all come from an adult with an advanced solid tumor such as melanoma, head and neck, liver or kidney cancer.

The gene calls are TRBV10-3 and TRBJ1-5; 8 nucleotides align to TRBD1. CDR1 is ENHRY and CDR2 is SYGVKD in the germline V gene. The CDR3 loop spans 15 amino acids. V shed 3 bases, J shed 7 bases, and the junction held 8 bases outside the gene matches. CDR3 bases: TGTGCCATCAGTGACTCCGACAGGGGTCACCAGCCCCAGCATTTT. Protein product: CAISDSDRGHQPQHF.

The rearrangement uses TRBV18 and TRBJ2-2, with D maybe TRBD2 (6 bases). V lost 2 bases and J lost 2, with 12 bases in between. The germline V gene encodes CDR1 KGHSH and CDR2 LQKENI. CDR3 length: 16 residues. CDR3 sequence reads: CASSPFAAGNTGELFF. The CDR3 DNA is TGTGCCAGCTCACCATTTGCGGCGGGAAACACCGGGGAGCTGTTTTTT.

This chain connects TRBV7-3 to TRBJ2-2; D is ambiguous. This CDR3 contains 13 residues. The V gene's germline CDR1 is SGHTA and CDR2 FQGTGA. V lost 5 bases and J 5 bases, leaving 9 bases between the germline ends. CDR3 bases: TGTGCCAGCAGCCCTCGAAATACCGGGGAGCTGTTTTTT. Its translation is CASSPRNTGELFF.

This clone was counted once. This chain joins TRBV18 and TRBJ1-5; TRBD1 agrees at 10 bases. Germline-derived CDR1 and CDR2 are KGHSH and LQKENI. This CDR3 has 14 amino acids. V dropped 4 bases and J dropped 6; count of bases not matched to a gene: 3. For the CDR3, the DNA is TGTGCCAGCTCACTGGACAGGGGGGTTCAGCCCCAGCATTTT. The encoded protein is CASSLDRGVQPQHF.

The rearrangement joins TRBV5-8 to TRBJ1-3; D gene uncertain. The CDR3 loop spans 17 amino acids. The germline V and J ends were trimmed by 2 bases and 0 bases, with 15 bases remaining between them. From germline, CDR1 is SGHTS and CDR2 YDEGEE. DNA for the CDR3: TGTGCCAGCAGCTTTTTTCTTAAAGGCCACTCTGGAAACACCATATATTTT. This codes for CASSFFLKGHSGNTIYF.

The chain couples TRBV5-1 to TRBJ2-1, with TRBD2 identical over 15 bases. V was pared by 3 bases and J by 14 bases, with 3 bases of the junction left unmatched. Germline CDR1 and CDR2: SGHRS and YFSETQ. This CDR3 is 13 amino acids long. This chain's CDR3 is CASSWTSGGAEFF. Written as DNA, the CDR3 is TGCGCCAGCAGCTGGACTAGCGGGGGGGCAGAGTTCTTC.

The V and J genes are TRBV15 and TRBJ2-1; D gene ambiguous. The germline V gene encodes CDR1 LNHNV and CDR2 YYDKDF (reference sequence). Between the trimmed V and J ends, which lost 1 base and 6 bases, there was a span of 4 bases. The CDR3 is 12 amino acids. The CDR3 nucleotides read TGTGCCACCAGCAGAGTATCCAATGAGCAGTTCTTC. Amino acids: CATSRVSNEQFF.

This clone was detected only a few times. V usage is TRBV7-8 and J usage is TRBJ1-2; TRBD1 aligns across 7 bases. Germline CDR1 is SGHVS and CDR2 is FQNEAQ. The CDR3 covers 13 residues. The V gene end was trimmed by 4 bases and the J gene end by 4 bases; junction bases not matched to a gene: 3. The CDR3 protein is CASSSGTAYGYTF. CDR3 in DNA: TGTGCCAGCAGCTCCGGGACAGCCTATGGCTACACCTTC.

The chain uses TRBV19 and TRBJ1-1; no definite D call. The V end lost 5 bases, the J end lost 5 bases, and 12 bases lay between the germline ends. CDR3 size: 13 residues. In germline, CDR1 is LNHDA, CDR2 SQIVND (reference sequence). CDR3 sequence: CASSRRGLTEAFF. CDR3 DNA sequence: TGTGCCAGTAGTCGACGGGGTTTGACTGAAGCTTTCTTT.

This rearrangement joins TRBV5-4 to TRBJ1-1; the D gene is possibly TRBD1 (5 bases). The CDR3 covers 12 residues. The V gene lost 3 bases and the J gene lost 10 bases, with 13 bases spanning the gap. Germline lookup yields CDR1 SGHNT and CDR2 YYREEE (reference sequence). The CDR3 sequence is CASSSQTGGAFF. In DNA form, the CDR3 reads TGTGCCAGCAGCTCCCAAACCGGGGGAGCTTTCTTT.

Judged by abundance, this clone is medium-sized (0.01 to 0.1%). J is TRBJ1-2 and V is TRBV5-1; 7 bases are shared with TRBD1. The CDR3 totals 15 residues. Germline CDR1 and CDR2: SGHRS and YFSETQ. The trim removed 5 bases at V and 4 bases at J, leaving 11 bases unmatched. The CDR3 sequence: CASSPGDRVVYGYTF. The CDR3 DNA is TGCGCCAGCAGTCCAGGAGACAGGGTTGTCTATGGCTACACCTTC.

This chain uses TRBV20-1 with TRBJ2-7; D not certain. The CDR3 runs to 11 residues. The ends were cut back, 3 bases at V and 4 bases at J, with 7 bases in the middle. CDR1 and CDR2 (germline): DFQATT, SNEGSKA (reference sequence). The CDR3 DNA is TGCAGTGCTAGCTTGGGGTACGAGCAGTACTTC. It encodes CSASLGYEQYF.

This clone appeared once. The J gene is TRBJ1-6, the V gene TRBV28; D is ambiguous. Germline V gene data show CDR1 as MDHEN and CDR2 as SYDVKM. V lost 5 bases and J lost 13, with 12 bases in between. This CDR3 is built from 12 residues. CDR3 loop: CASSAEWPPLHF. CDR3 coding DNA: TGTGCCAGCAGTGCTGAGTGGCCGCCCCTCCACTTT.

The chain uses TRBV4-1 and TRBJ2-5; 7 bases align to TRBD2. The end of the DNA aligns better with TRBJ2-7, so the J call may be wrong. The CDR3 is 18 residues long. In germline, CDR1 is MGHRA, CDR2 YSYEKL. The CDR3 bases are TGCGCCAGCAGCCAAGTCCAGATTATTCGGGGGGATGCCTACGAGCAGTACTTC. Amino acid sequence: CASSQVQIIRGDAYEQYF.

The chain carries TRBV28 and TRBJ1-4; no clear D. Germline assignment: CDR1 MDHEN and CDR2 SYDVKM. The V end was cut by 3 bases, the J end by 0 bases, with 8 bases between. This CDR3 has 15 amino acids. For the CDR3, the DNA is TGTGCCAGCAGTTTCGTGTCAGCAACTAATGAAAAACTGTTTTTT. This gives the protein CASSFVSATNEKLFF.

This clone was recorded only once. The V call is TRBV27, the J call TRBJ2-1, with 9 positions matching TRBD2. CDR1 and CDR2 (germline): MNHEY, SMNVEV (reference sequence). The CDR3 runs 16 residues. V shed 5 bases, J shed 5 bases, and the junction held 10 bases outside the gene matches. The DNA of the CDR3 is TGTGCCAGCAGTCTCTTAGCGGGAGTTTTTAACAATGAGCAGTTCTTC. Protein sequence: CASSLLAGVFNNEQFF.

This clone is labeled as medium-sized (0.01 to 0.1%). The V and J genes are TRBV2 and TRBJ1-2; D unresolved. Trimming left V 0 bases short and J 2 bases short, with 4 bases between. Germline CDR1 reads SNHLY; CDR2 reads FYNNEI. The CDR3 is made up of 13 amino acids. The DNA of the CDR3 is TGTGCCAGCAGTGAAGCTCCCAACTATGGCTACACCTTC. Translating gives CASSEAPNYGYTF.

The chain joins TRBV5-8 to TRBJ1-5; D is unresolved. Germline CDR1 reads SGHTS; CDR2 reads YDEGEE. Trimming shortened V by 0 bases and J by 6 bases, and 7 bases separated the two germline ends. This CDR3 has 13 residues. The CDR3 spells CASSLGTGQPQHF. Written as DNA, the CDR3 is TGTGCCAGCAGCTTGGGGACTGGTCAGCCCCAGCATTTT.

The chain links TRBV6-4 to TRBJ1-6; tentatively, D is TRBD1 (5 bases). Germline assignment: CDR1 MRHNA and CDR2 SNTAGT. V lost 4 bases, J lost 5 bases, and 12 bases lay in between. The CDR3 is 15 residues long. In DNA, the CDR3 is TGTGCCAGCAGTGCAGTGGGGCTGGATAATTCACCCCTCCACTTT. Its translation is CASSAVGLDNSPLHF.

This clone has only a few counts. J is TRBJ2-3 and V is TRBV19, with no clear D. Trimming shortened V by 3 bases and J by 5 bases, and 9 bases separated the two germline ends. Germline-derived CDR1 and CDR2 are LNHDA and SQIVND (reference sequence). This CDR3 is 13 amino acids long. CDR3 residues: CASSISLGDTQYF. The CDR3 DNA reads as TGTGCCAGTAGTATTTCGCTTGGAGATACGCAGTATTTT.

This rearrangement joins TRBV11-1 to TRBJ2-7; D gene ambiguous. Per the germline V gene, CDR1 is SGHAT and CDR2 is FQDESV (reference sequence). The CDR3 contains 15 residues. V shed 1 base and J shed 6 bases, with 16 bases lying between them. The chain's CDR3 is CASSLVTDLLSEQYF. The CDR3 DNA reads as TGTGCCAGCAGCTTAGTTACAGATCTATTATCCGAGCAGTACTTC.